This TCR beta chain is drawn from a study of radiotherapy plus CTLA-4 blockade in lung cancer. Study-wide background: Objective response was observed in around a sixth of patients, and disease control in roughly 31%. Findings and limits, study-wide: Reported findings show early blood T cell clone dynamics, with interferon-beta, best predicted response.

The CDR3 totals 14 residues. Germline trimming cut 5 bases from V and 1 base from J; bases unmatched to any gene: 4. Germline CDR1 reads MDHEN; CDR2 reads SYDVKM. The repertoire was sequenced with immunoSEQ multiplex PCR; TCRdb's copy has only in-frame clones and lacks some. The sample lists fewer than 85,000 clones, around 86% occurring once. Turning to this clone: Its target is unknown.

This sequence joins TRBV28 and TRBJ1-1; TRBD1 agrees at 7 bases. Source: peripheral blood, taken from a patient treated with radiotherapy plus ipilimumab. The clonotype comes from a human donor with non-small cell lung cancer who had stable disease on radiotherapy plus ipilimumab. The CDR3 DNA sequence: TGTGCCAGCAGTCCCAACAGGGGGAACACTGAAGCTTTCTTT. Translation gives CASSPNRGNTEAFF.